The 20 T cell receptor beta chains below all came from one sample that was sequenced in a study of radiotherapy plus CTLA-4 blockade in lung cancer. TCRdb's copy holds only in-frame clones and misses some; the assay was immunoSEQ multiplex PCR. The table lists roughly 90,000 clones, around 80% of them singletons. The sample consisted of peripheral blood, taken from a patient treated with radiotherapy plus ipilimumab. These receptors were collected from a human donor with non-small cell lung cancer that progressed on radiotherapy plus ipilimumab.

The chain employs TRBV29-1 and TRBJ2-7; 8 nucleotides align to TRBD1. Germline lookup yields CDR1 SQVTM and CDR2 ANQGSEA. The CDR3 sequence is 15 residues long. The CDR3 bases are TGCATTATTTCGGACAGGGCTAACCCGTCCTACGAGCAGTACGTC. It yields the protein CIISDRANPSYEQYV.

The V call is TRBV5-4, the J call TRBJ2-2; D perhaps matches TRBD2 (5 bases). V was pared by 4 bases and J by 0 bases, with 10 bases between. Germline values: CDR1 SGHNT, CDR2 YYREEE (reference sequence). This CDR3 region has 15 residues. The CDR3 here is CASSLVGANTGELFF. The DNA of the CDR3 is TGTGCCAGCAGCCTCGTCGGGGCGAACACCGGGGAGCTGTTTTTT.

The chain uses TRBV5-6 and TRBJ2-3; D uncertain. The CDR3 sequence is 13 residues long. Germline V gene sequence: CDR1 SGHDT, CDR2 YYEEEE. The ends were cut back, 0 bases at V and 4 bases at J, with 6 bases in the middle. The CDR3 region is CASSLGESDTQYF. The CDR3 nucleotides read TGTGCCAGCAGCTTGGGTGAGTCAGATACGCAGTATTTT.

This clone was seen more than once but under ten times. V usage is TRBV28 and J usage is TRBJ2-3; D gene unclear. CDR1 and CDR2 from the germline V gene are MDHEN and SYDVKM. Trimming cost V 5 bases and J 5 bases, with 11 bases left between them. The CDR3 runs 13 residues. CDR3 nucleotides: TGTGCCAGCAGTATAGGGTCTGGAGATACGCAGTATTTT. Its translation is CASSIGSGDTQYF. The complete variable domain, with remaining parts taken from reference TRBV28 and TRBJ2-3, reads DVKVTQSSRYLVKRTGEKVFLECVQDMDHENMFWYRQDPGLGLRLIYFSYDVKMKEKGDIPEGYSVSREKKERFSLILESASTNQTSMYLCASSIGSGDTQYFGPGTRLTVL.

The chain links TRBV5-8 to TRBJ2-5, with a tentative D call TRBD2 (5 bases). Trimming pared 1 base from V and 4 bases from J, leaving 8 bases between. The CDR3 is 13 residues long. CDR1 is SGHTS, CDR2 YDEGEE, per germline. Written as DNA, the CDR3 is TGTGCCAGCAGCTTGTTTGAGGGAGAGACCCAGTACTTC. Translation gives CASSLFEGETQYF.

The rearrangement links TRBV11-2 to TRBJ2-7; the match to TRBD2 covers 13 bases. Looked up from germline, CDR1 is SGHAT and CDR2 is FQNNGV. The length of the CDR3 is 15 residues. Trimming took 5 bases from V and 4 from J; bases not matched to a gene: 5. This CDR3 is CASSTRTSGRYEQYF. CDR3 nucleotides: TGTGCCAGCAGCACCCGGACTAGCGGGAGATACGAGCAGTACTTC.

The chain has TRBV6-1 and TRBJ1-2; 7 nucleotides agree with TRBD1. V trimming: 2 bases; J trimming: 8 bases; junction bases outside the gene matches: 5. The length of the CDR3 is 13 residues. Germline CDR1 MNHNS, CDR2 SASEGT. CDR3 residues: CASSEWQGGGYTF. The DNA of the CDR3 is TGTGCCAGCAGTGAATGGCAGGGGGGCGGCTACACCTTC.

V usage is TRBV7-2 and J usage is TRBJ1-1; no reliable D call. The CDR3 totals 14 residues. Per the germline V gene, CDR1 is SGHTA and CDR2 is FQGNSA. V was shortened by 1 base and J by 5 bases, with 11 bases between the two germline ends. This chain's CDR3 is CASSLGGVRTEAFF. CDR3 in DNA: TGTGCCAGCAGCTTAGGTGGAGTACGGACTGAAGCTTTCTTT.

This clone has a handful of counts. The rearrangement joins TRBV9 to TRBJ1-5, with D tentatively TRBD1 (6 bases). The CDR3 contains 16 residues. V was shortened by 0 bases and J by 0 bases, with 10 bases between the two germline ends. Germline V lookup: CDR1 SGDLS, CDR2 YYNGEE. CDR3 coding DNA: TGTGCCAGCAGCGTAGGGGTGGGGGCTAGCAATCAGCCCCAGCATTTT. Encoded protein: CASSVGVGASNQPQHF.

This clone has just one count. The CDR3 region has the DNA TGTGCCAGCAGCTTAGGTGTGCTTATGAACACTGAAGCTTTCTTT. Encoded protein: CASSLGVLMNTEAFF. J is TRBJ1-1 and V is TRBV13; no clear D. Looked up from germline, CDR1 is PRHDT and CDR2 is FYEKMQ (reference sequence). V lost 0 bases to trimming and J lost 0 bases, with 8 bases between them. The CDR3 extends over 15 amino acids.

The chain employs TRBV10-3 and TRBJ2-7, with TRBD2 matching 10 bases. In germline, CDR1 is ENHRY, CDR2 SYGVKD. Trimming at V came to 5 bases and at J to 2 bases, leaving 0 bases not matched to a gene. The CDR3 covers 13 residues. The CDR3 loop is CAISSGRAYEQYV. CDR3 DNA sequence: TGTGCCATCAGTAGCGGGAGGGCCTACGAGCAGTACGTC.

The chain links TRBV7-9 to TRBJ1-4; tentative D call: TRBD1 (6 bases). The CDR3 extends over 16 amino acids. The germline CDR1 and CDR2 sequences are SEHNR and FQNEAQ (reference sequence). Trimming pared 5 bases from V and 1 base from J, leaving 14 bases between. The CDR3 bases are TGTGCCAGCAGCCCCGCCAACAGGGTAACTAATGAAAAACTGTTTTTT. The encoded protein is CASSPANRVTNEKLFF.

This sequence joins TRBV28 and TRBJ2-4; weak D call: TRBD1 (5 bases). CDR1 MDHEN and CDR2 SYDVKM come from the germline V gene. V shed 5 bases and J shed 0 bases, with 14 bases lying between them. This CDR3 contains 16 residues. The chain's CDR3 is CASSGWTQLAKNIQYF. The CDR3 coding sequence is TGTGCCAGCAGTGGTTGGACACAACTAGCCAAAAACATTCAGTACTTC.

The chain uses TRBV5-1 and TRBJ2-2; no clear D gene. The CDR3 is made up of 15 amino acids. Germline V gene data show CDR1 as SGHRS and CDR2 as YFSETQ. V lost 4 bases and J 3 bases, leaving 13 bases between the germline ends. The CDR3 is CASSPLALYTGELFF. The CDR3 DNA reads TGCGCCAGCAGCCCCCTGGCCTTATACACCGGGGAGCTGTTTTTT.

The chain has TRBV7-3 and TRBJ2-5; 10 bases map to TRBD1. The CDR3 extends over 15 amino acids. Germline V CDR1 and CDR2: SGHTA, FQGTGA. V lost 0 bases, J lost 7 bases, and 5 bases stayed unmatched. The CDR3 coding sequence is TGTGCCAGCAGCTTAACCCACGGACAGGGGGGGACCCAGTACTTC. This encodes CASSLTHGQGGTQYF.

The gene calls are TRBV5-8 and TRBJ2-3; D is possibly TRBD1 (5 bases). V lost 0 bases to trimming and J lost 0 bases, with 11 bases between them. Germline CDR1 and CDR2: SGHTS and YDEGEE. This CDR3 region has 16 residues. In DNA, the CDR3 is TGTGCCAGCAGCTTGGTAACAGGACCCAGCACAGATACGCAGTATTTT. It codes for CASSLVTGPSTDTQYF.

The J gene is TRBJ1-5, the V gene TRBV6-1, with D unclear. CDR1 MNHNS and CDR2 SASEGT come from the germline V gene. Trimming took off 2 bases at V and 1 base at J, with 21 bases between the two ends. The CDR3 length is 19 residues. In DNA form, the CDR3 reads TGTGCCAGCAGTGAACCCCTCATTCATGACCTGGAGAGCAATCAGCCCCAGCATTTT. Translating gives CASSEPLIHDLESNQPQHF.

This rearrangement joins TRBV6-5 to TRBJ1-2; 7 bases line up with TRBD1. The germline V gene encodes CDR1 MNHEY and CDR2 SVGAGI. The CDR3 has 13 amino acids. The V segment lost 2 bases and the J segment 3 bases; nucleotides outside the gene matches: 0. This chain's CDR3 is CASSYGTDYGYTF. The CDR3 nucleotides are TGTGCCAGCAGTTACGGGACAGACTATGGCTACACCTTC.

CDR3 coding DNA: TGTGCCTGGAATAGACAGGGAGGCACTGAAGCTTTCTTT. It yields the protein CAWNRQGGTEAFF. V usage is TRBV30 and J usage is TRBJ1-1; 7 bases are shared with TRBD1. The V and J ends lost 4 bases and 4 bases, in that order; junction bases with no gene match: 6. The CDR3 is 13 amino acids. Germline assignment: CDR1 GTSNPN and CDR2 SVGIG (reference sequence). The full variable domain, its missing parts supplied by reference TRBV30 and TRBJ1-1, is SQTIHQWPATLVQPVGSPLSLECTVEGTSNPNLYWYRQAAGRGLQLLFYSVGIGQISSEVPQNLSASRPQDRQFILSSKKLLLSDSGFYLCAWNRQGGTEAFFGQGTRLTVV.

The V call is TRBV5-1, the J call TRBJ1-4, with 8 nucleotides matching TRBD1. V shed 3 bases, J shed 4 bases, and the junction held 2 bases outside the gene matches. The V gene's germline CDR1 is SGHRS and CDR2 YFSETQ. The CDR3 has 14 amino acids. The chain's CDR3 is CASSSGQGNEKLFF. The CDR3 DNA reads TGCGCCAGCAGCTCCGGACAGGGTAATGAAAAACTGTTTTTT.